The 18 T cell receptor beta chains below all came from one sample that was sequenced in a study of CD8 T cells in ankylosing spondylitis. TCRdb independently ran MiXCR on the 5' RACE reads; one entry per CDR3 protein. The sample lists 150,000 to 200,000 distinct CDR3 sequences; around 32% were seen once. The sequenced material came from synovial fluid, either unsorted or a sorted T cell fraction (not recorded which). These receptors all stem from a male donor with ankylosing spondylitis.

The gene calls are TRBV12-3 or TRBV12-4 and TRBJ1-2; no reliable D call. CDR3 length: 17 amino acids. V was cut by 7 bases and J by 3 bases, with 24 bases left in between. DNA for the CDR3: TGTGCCAGCACCCTCGGCGCGGACCCCCCTTCCCACTATGGCTACACCTTC. Translation gives CASTLGADPPSHYGYTF.

This clonotype was recorded many times. The rearrangement uses TRBV2 and TRBJ1-2; tentative D call: TRBD1 (6 bases). V was shortened by 7 bases and J by 8 bases, with 20 bases between the two germline ends. This CDR3 has 14 amino acids. Germline assignment: CDR1 SNHLY and CDR2 FYNNEI. CDR3 amino acids: CASIRTKQGGGYTF. As DNA, the CDR3 is TGTGCCAGCATTCGTACCAAACAGGGCGGCGGCTACACCTTC.

The table lists this clonotype with a few counts. This rearrangement joins TRBV30 to TRBJ2-1, with D hard to call. Germline CDR1 and CDR2: GTSNPN and SVGIG (reference sequence). The length of the CDR3 is 14 residues. V was pared by 4 bases and J by 0 bases, with 10 bases between. In DNA form, the CDR3 reads TGTGCCTGGAATCGGGCTTTCTCCTACAATGAGCAGTTCTTC. As protein: CAWNRAFSYNEQFF.

J is TRBJ2-3 and V is TRBV28, with 10 bases identical to TRBD2. Unmatched junction bases numbered 9, after V lost 8 bases and J lost 1 base. This CDR3 has 16 residues. CDR1 and CDR2 from the germline V gene are MDHEN and SYDVKM. Here the CDR3 DNA reads TGTGCCAGCCCCAGAACCGGGACTAGCGGCACAGATACGCAGTATTTT. This encodes CASPRTGTSGTDTQYF. Full variable domain (rest looked up from reference TRBV28 and TRBJ2-3): DVKVTQSSRYLVKRTGEKVFLECVQDMDHENMFWYRQDPGLGLRLIYFSYDVKMKEKGDIPEGYSVSREKKERFSLILESASTNQTSMYLCASPRTGTSGTDTQYFGPGTRLTVL.

At least ten counts were recorded for this clonotype. This chain joins TRBV28 and TRBJ2-2; D perhaps matches TRBD1 (6 bases). The CDR3 sequence is 17 residues long. The V end was cut by 3 bases, the J end by 3 bases, with 17 bases between. Germline V gives CDR1 MDHEN, CDR2 SYDVKM. DNA of the CDR3: TGTGCCAGCAGTTTTCGGTCAGGGGTTTGGGACACCGGGGAGCTGTTTTTT. Amino acid sequence: CASSFRSGVWDTGELFF.

This clonotype was picked up a small number of times. V gene TRBV5-1 combines with J gene TRBJ2-7; TRBD2 matches at 14 bases. The CDR3 is 16 amino acids. V lost 0 bases to trimming and J lost 4 bases; unmatched junction nucleotides: 3. In germline, CDR1 is SGHRS, CDR2 YFSETQ. The chain's CDR3 is CASSLGGTSGSYEQYF. In DNA form, the CDR3 reads TGCGCCAGCAGCTTGGGGGGGACTAGCGGGAGTTACGAGCAGTACTTC. Full variable domain (missing parts from reference TRBV5-1 and TRBJ2-7): KAGVTQTPRYLIKTRGQQVTLSCSPISGHRSVSWYQQTPGQGLQFLFEYFSETQRNKGNFPGRFSGRQFSNSRSEMNVSTLELGDSALYLCASSLGGTSGSYEQYFGPGTRLTVT.

The rearrangement uses TRBV20-1 and TRBJ2-3; perhaps TRBD2 as D (6 bases). Germline V gene sequence: CDR1 DFQATT, CDR2 SNEGSKA (reference sequence). The CDR3 covers 13 residues. The germline V and J ends were trimmed by 4 bases and 5 bases, with 13 bases remaining between them. The CDR3 nucleotides are TGCAGTGCTACCGTAGCGGAGCAAGATACGCAGTATTTT. This sequence encodes CSATVAEQDTQYF.

This clonotype was picked up one time. V and J are TRBV20-1 and TRBJ2-7; D gene ambiguous. CDR3 size: 15 residues. The germline gives CDR1 DFQATT, CDR2 SNEGSKA (reference sequence). The germline V and J ends were trimmed by 2 bases and 3 bases, with 17 bases remaining between them. CDR3 loop: CSARQRASSGYEQYF. CDR3 nucleotides: TGCAGTGCTAGACAACGGGCCAGTTCAGGCTACGAGCAGTACTTC.

In its sample, this clonotype was seen many times. The chain joins TRBV20-1 to TRBJ1-6; D gene uncertain. Germline V CDR1 and CDR2: DFQATT, SNEGSKA (reference sequence). V was cut by 5 bases and J by 5 bases, with 13 bases left in between. The CDR3 is made up of 14 amino acids. Here the CDR3 DNA reads TGCAGTGCTCCGAAGACCGAGCATAATTCACCCCTCCACTTT. Protein sequence: CSAPKTEHNSPLHF.

This clonotype was detected many times. V gene TRBV10-3 combines with J gene TRBJ1-2; D uncertain. The germline V gene has CDR1 ENHRY and CDR2 SYGVKD. V was cut by 0 bases and J by 4 bases, with 18 bases left in between. This CDR3 has 17 residues. The CDR3: CAISESIGRPSGYGYTF. The CDR3 DNA follows: TGTGCCATCAGTGAGTCGATTGGCAGACCCTCCGGCTATGGCTACACCTTC.

This CDR3 reads CASRGVTDTQYF. In nucleotides, the CDR3 is TGTGCCAGCAGGGGGGTCACAGATACGCAGTATTTT. This rearrangement joins TRBV6-1 to TRBJ2-3; TRBD1 or TRBD2 may be the D gene (5 bases each). Germline lookup yields CDR1 MNHNS and CDR2 SASEGT. The CDR3 runs to 12 residues. V lost 6 bases and J 2 bases, leaving 6 bases between the germline ends.

This clonotype has a handful of counts. This chain uses TRBV6-5 with TRBJ2-1, with D perhaps matching TRBD2 (5 bases). The CDR3 extends over 17 amino acids. V was shortened by 0 bases and J by 0 bases, with 12 bases between the two germline ends. Germline CDR1 is MNHEY and CDR2 is SVGAGI. The CDR3 sequence is CASSYSIAPSSYNEQFF. The DNA of the CDR3 is TGTGCCAGCAGTTACTCGATAGCGCCGAGCTCCTACAATGAGCAGTTCTTC.

Written as DNA, the CDR3 is TGTGCCAGCAGTTACGGACACTACGAGCAGTACTTC. Its translation: CASSYGHYEQYF. The gene calls are TRBV6-2 or TRBV6-3 and TRBJ2-7; TRBD1 might be the D (5 bases). The V gene's germline CDR1 is MNHEY and CDR2 SVGEGT. This CDR3 has 12 residues. The V and J ends lost 2 bases and 3 bases respectively, with 5 bases between them.

This chain links TRBV2 with TRBJ2-3; a weak D match, TRBD2 (7 bases). CDR3 length: 14 amino acids. Germline CDR1 reads SNHLY; CDR2 reads FYNNEI. Trimming took 7 bases from V and 1 from J, leaving 12 bases between them. The DNA for the CDR3 is TGTGCCAGCATCGGGGGGCTTGGCACAGATACGCAGTATTTT. This codes for CASIGGLGTDTQYF.

The chain couples TRBV5-1 to TRBJ2-7, with D uncertain. This CDR3 has 13 residues. Germline CDR1 and CDR2: SGHRS and YFSETQ. Trimming removed 1 base at V and 4 bases at J, with 9 bases between. The CDR3 bases are TGCGCCAGCAGCTTGTACGGGTCTTACGAGCAGTACTTC. Protein: CASSLYGSYEQYF. The full variable domain, with the rest looked up from reference TRBV5-1 and TRBJ2-7, is KAGVTQTPRYLIKTRGQQVTLSCSPISGHRSVSWYQQTPGQGLQFLFEYFSETQRNKGNFPGRFSGRQFSNSRSEMNVSTLELGDSALYLCASSLYGSYEQYFGPGTRLTVT.

This clonotype was seen a handful of times. Germline is not matched at one junction end, which may reflect a read error. This chain connects TRBV12-3 or TRBV12-4 to TRBJ1-1; TRBD1 is a possible D gene (5 bases). The CDR3 runs 14 residues. In DNA form, the CDR3 reads TGTGCCAGCAGTTTAGATGGGCAGGACACTGAAGTTTTCTTT. Translating it yields CASSLDGQDTEVFF.

The chain combines TRBV6-5 with TRBJ1-1; D remains unclear. The V end lost 0 bases, the J end lost 4 bases, and 6 bases lay between the germline ends. The germline gives CDR1 MNHEY, CDR2 SVGAGI. CDR3 length equals 13 residues. Here the CDR3 reads CASSYSYSTEAFF. For the CDR3, the DNA is TGTGCCAGCAGTTACTCGTATAGCACTGAAGCTTTCTTT.

This clonotype appeared many times. This rearrangement joins TRBV7-2 to TRBJ1-2, with 8 bases lining up with TRBD1. Trimming took 1 base from V and 4 from J; bases not matched to a gene: 2. The CDR3 is 14 amino acids. In germline, CDR1 is SGHTA, CDR2 FQGNSA. The CDR3 loop is CASSLVQGAYGYTF. CDR3 in DNA: TGTGCCAGCAGCTTAGTTCAGGGGGCCTATGGCTACACCTTC.